Sequencing of this TCR beta chain was carried out in a study of cytomegalovirus exposure and HLA in healthy donors. Turning to the study itself: Prior work identified some 120 million unique TCR beta sequences in around 170 million T cells. From donors who were HLA-typed, an early data release held around 80 million unique TCRs. Notes on the study in general: Later analysis demonstrated an association between a missense DCLRE1C variant and TCR beta V- and J-gene trimming. The study carried out a later analysis of TCR beta sequences. It associated some 17,000 of them with specific HLA alleles at a false discovery rate of 0.05.

PCR primers comprised 60 Vbeta and 13 Jbeta primers. Sequenced by immunoSEQ multiplex PCR; TCRdb stores in-frame clones only, minus some. The sample contains more than 85,000 clones, around 76% of which appear only once. Trimming took off 4 bases at V and 4 bases at J, with 8 bases between the two ends. From germline, CDR1 is SEHNR and CDR2 FQNEAQ (reference sequence). This CDR3 spans 13 amino acids. The sample holds one count of this clone. What it binds is not known. Source material: PBMCs. The source of this sequence is a man aged 25-45 years in good health and CMV-seropositive. The J gene is TRBJ2-1, the V gene TRBV7-9; tentatively, D is TRBD2 (6 bases). CDR3 DNA sequence: TGTGCCAGCAGCTCCAGCGGGTACAATGAGCAGTTCTTC. Translated: CASSSSGYNEQFF.